These 22 T cell receptor beta chains were sequenced from one sample in a study of blood T cell repertoires in COVID-19 (TCRdb year 2020). Library preparation used the immunoSEQ multiplex PCR assay. What TCRdb holds here is the immuneACCESS table cut down to in-frame rearrangements. Part of the clones is not present; checked against another copy, under half of the missing clones reflect an unresolved V gene, and the others are unexplained. This sample lists about 150,000 clones; over 70% were detected once. The ten largest clones capture roughly 6.1% of the sample. The sequenced sample consisted of peripheral blood. The source of these receptors is a man older than 75 with acute or convalescent COVID-19.

The genes are TRBV27 and TRBJ2-2, with D unresolved. Deletions cut 3 bases from V and 6 bases from J, with 11 bases between. Per the germline V gene, CDR1 is MNHEY and CDR2 is SMNVEV (reference sequence). The CDR3 is 14 residues long. CDR3 coding DNA: TGTGCCAGCAGTTTGGGCCTAAACTCCGGGGAGCTGTTTTTT. This translates into CASSLGLNSGELFF.

V gene TRBV7-3 combines with J gene TRBJ1-1; TRBD1 might be the D (6 bases). CDR1 is SGHTA and CDR2 is FQGTGA in the germline V gene. The CDR3 runs to 14 residues. Trimming cost V 9 bases and J 0 bases, with 14 bases left between them. CDR3 DNA sequence: TGTGCCAGTAGGCCGGGACACATGAACACTGAAGCTTTCTTT. It is translated as CASRPGHMNTEAFF.

The V gene is TRBV7-2, the J gene TRBJ1-6; no clear D gene. The CDR3 is made up of 14 amino acids. V lost 5 bases, J lost 7 bases, and 12 bases lay in between. Per germline, CDR1 SGHTA and CDR2 FQGNSA. Written as DNA, the CDR3 is TGTGCCAGCAGCCCAAGTATGAGGAATTCACCCCTCCACTTT. Translated, it gives CASSPSMRNSPLHF.

The chain employs TRBV7-6 and TRBJ2-5, with a tentative D call TRBD1 (5 bases). Germline CDR1 is SGHVS and CDR2 is FNYEAQ. V lost 3 bases, J lost 5 bases, and 10 bases lay in between. This CDR3 contains 13 residues. The CDR3 coding sequence is TGTGCCAGCAGCTTGGGGCTGATCGAGACCCAGTACTTC. As protein: CASSLGLIETQYF.

This chain joins TRBV19 and TRBJ2-7; D remains unclear. Germline-derived CDR1 and CDR2 are LNHDA and SQIVND (reference sequence). V shed 1 base and J shed 4 bases, with 8 bases lying between them. The CDR3 is 13 amino acids. This CDR3 is CASSIGPGYEQYF. The CDR3, as DNA: TGTGCCAGTAGTATAGGACCAGGTTACGAGCAGTACTTC.

This chain uses TRBV27 with TRBJ2-7; no clear D gene. CDR1 and CDR2 from the germline V gene are MNHEY and SMNVEV (reference sequence). The V and J ends lost 6 bases and 5 bases respectively, with 17 bases between them. This CDR3 has 14 amino acids. Here the CDR3 DNA reads TGTGCCAGCAGACTAACACTCCAACCCAACGAGCAGTACTTC. This gives the protein CASRLTLQPNEQYF.

This clone was observed a few times. The CDR3: CASSGQGASGEKLFF. The DNA for the CDR3 is TGCGCCAGCAGCGGACAGGGGGCGTCCGGTGAAAAACTGTTTTTT. The chain has TRBV5-1 and TRBJ1-4, with TRBD1 matching 11 bases. CDR3 length: 15 residues. The junction had 6 bases not matched to a gene; V was cut back by 4 bases and J by 7 bases. Germline assignment: CDR1 SGHRS and CDR2 YFSETQ.

This sequence joins TRBV5-1 and TRBJ2-1, with 9 bases that match TRBD1. Unmatched junction bases numbered 8, after V lost 4 bases and J lost 6 bases. CDR1 is SGHRS, CDR2 YFSETQ, per germline. The length of the CDR3 is 15 residues. DNA for the CDR3: TGCGCCAGCAGCGAACAGGGGGCGAAGGGCAATGAGCAGTTCTTC. Its protein product is CASSEQGAKGNEQFF.

The V and J genes are TRBV9 and TRBJ2-2; D unclear. V gave up 2 bases and J gave up 4 bases, with 12 bases separating them. The germline CDR1 and CDR2 sequences are SGDLS and YYNGEE. The CDR3 runs 15 residues. CDR3: CASSVPAVGTGELFF. DNA of the CDR3: TGTGCCAGCAGCGTCCCGGCGGTCGGCACCGGGGAGCTGTTTTTT.

J is TRBJ1-1 and V is TRBV5-1, with D possibly TRBD1 on 5 matching bases. Germline lookup yields CDR1 SGHRS and CDR2 YFSETQ. Trimming shortened V by 5 bases and J by 0 bases, and 11 bases separated the two germline ends. The CDR3 is made up of 14 amino acids. CDR3 in DNA: TGCGCCAGCAGAGAGGGACTTCTGAACACTGAAGCTTTCTTT. It encodes CASREGLLNTEAFF.

This chain connects TRBV28 to TRBJ2-2; D is possibly TRBD2 (5 bases). The CDR3 spans 17 residues. The germline V and J ends were trimmed by 3 bases and 5 bases, with 19 bases remaining between them. Germline V gives CDR1 MDHEN, CDR2 SYDVKM. CDR3 loop: CASSFYPGRDLTGELFF. The CDR3 region has the DNA TGTGCCAGCAGTTTCTACCCAGGCCGGGATTTAACCGGGGAGCTGTTTTTT. The full variable domain, in which reference TRBV28 and TRBJ2-2 provide the parts outside the CDR3, is DVKVTQSSRYLVKRTGEKVFLECVQDMDHENMFWYRQDPGLGLRLIYFSYDVKMKEKGDIPEGYSVSREKKERFSLILESASTNQTSMYLCASSFYPGRDLTGELFFGEGSRLTVL.

The chain uses TRBV5-1 and TRBJ2-3; 8 nucleotides align to TRBD2. The length of the CDR3 is 15 residues. Germline CDR1 reads SGHRS; CDR2 reads YFSETQ. Trimming took 4 bases from V and 3 from J; bases not matched to a gene: 7. CDR3 bases: TGCGCCAGCAGCCTAGCGGGCCGGGGGACAGATACGCAGTATTTT. Encoded protein: CASSLAGRGTDTQYF.

The chain employs TRBV3-1 (or the pseudogene TRBV3-2) and TRBJ1-6, with no clear D. The CDR3 spans 15 residues. The germline V gene has CDR1 LGHDT and CDR2 YNNKEL (reference sequence). V was shortened by 1 base and J by 9 bases, with 13 bases between the two germline ends. The CDR3 protein is CASSQVLTVGSPLHF. CDR3 coding DNA: TGTGCCAGCAGCCAAGTGTTAACAGTCGGTTCACCCCTCCACTTT.

The J gene is TRBJ2-2, the V gene TRBV11-2; 8 bases are shared with TRBD2. This CDR3 contains 15 residues. CDR1 and CDR2 (germline): SGHAT, FQNNGV. V was pared by 5 bases and J by 7 bases, with 9 bases of the junction left unmatched. The CDR3 DNA is TGTGCCAGCAGCCCCTTTCCGACTAGCGACGGGGAGCTGTTTTTT. It yields the protein CASSPFPTSDGELFF. Complete variable domain (other parts from reference TRBV11-2 and TRBJ2-2): EAGVAQSPRYKIIEKRQSVAFWCNPISGHATLYWYQQILGQGPKLLIQFQNNGVVDDSQLPKDRFSAERLKGVDSTLKIQPAKLEDSAVYLCASSPFPTSDGELFFGEGSRLTVL.

The V gene is TRBV7-8, the J gene TRBJ1-4; D gene uncertain. This CDR3 comprises 14 residues. The ends were cut back, 3 bases at V and 5 bases at J, with 10 bases in the middle. The germline CDR1 and CDR2 sequences are SGHVS and FQNEAQ. The CDR3 is CASSFTDLNEKLFF. CDR3 in DNA: TGTGCCAGCAGCTTTACGGACTTAAATGAAAAACTGTTTTTT.

The CDR3 DNA sequence: TGCGCCAGCAGCTTGATTCAGGGGCCAGCATACAATGAGCAGTTCTTC. This translates into CASSLIQGPAYNEQFF. The chain uses TRBV5-1 and TRBJ2-1; TRBD1 is a possible D gene (6 bases). The CDR3 has 16 amino acids. CDR1 is SGHRS and CDR2 is YFSETQ in the germline V gene. V lost 1 base, J lost 4 bases, and 15 bases lay in between.

CDR3 region: CAVGQGAPDEQFF. In DNA, the CDR3 is TGTGCCGTGGGACAGGGGGCACCCGATGAGCAGTTCTTC. This chain uses TRBV24-1 with TRBJ2-1; TRBD1 aligns across 12 bases. The V gene end was trimmed by 12 bases and the J gene end by 8 bases; junction bases not matched to a gene: 7. The CDR3 is 13 residues long. The V gene's germline CDR1 is KGHDR and CDR2 SFDVKD.

Only a few counts were recorded for this clone. CDR3 coding DNA: TGTGCCAGCAGGCCGGGACTAGCGAGTGAGCAGTACTTC. As protein: CASRPGLASEQYF. The chain employs TRBV11-3 and TRBJ2-7; 10 nucleotides line up with TRBD2. CDR3 length equals 13 residues. The J segment lost 7 bases and the V segment lost 6 bases, leaving 6 bases of the junction unmatched. Per germline, CDR1 SGHNT and CDR2 YENEEA.

The chain joins TRBV2 to TRBJ1-2; D unresolved. Trimming shortened V by 7 bases and J by 7 bases, and 13 bases separated the two germline ends. Per germline, CDR1 SNHLY and CDR2 FYNNEI. The CDR3 is 12 residues long. DNA for the CDR3: TGTGCCAGCATTATATCGGGTCGTGGCTACACCTTC. Translation gives CASIISGRGYTF. Based on the CDR3 plus reference TRBV2 and TRBJ1-2, the full variable domain is EPEVTQTPSHQVTQMGQEVILRCVPISNHLYFYWYRQILGQKVEFLVSFYNNEISEKSEIFDDQFSVERPDGSNFTLKIRSTKLEDSAMYFCASIISGRGYTFGSGTRLTVV.

V and J are TRBV25-1 and TRBJ2-1; 7 bases line up with TRBD2. V trimming: 6 bases; J trimming: 7 bases; junction bases outside the gene matches: 6. CDR3 length: 13 residues. Germline V lookup: CDR1 MGHDK, CDR2 SYGVNS. CDR3 region: CASRPAGWNEQFF. In DNA form, the CDR3 reads TGTGCCAGCAGACCAGCGGGATGGAATGAGCAGTTCTTC.

The chain couples TRBV18 to TRBJ1-4; 7 bases align to TRBD1. Trimming cost V 5 bases and J 3 bases; bases outside gene matches: 9. The CDR3 is made up of 16 amino acids. The germline V gene has CDR1 KGHSH and CDR2 LQKENI. For the CDR3, the DNA is TGTGCCAGCTCAACACAGGGGAAGTCAGCTAATGAAAAACTGTTTTTT. Translating gives CASSTQGKSANEKLFF. Full variable domain (rest looked up from reference TRBV18 and TRBJ1-4): NAGVMQNPRHLVRRRGQEARLRCSPMKGHSHVYWYRQLPEEGLKFMVYLQKENIIDESGMPKERFSAEFPKEGPSILRIQQVVRGDSAAYFCASSTQGKSANEKLFFGSGTQLSVL.

The chain uses TRBV7-9 and TRBJ1-3; D is unresolved. With 0 bases removed from V and 0 bases from J, the gap between germline ends came to 9 bases. Germline loops: CDR1 SEHNR, CDR2 FQNEAQ (reference sequence). This CDR3 contains 16 residues. CDR3 coding DNA: TGTGCCAGCAGCTTAGCCGGTACCGACTCTGGAAACACCATATATTTT. This translates into CASSLAGTDSGNTIYF.